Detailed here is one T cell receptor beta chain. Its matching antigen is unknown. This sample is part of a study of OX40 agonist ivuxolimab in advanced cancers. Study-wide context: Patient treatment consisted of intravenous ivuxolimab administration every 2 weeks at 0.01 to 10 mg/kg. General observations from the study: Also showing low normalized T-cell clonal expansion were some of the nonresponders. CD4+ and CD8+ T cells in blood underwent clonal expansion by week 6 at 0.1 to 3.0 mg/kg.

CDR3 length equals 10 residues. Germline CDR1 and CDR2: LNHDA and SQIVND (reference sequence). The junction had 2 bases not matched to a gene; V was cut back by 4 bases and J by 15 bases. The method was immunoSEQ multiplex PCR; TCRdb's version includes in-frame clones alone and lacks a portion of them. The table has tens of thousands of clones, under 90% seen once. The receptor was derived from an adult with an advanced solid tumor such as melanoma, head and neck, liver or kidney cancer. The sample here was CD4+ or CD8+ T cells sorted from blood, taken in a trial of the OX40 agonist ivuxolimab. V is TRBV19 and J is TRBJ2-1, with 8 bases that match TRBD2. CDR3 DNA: TGTGCCAGTAGTAGCGGGAGGACGTTCTTC. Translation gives CASSSGRTFF.